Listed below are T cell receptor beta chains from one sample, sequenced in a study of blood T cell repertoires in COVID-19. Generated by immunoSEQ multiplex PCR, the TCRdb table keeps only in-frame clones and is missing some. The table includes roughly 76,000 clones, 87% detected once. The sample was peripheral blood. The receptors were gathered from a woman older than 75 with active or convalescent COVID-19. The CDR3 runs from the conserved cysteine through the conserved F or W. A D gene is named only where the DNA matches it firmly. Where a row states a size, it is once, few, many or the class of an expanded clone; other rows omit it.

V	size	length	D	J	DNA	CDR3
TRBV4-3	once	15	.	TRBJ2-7	TGCGCCAGCAGCCAATATAGACTATCAACCTACGAGCAGTACTTC	CASSQYRLSTYEQYF
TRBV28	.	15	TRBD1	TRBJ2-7	TGTGCCAGCAGTTTTTTCGACAGGGATCGCTACGAGCAGTACTTC	CASSFFDRDRYEQYF
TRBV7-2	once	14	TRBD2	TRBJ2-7	TGTGCCAGCACACAATCTAGCGGTGTCTACGAGCAGTACTTC	CASTQSSGVYEQYF
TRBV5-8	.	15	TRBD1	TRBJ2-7	TGTGCCAGCAGCTTGGTAGGGCAGGGGGACTACGAGCAGTACTTC	CASSLVGQGDYEQYF
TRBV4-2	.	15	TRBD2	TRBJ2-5	TGTGCCAGCAGCCAAGGGGGAGGGCGGCTCGAGACCCAGTACTTC	CASSQGGGRLETQYF
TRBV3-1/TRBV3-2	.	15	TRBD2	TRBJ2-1	TGTGCCAGCAATGAAGGACTAGCGGGGGTTGAACCGAGGTTCTTC	CASNEGLAGVEPRFF
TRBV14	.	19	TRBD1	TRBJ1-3	TGTGCCAGCAGCCAAGGACAGGGATTGAGGGGCTACTCTGGAAACACCATATATTTT	CASSQGQGLRGYSGNTIYF
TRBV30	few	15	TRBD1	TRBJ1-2	TGTGCCTGGAGTAATGCCGGGACAGGGGTTGATGGCTACACCTTC	CAWSNAGTGVDGYTF
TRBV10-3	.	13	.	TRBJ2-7	TGTGCCATCAGTGAGCCCCCATCCTACGAGCAGTACTTC	CAISEPPSYEQYF
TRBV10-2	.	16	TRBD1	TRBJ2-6	TGCGCCAGCAGAGAAAACAGGGGATCCGGGGCCAACGTCCTGACTTTC	CASRENRGSGANVLTF
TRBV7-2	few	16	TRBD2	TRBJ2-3	TGTGCCAGCAGCTTAGAGTGGAGTAGCGGGGGTGATACGCAGTATTTT	CASSLEWSSGGDTQYF
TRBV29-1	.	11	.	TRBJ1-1	TGCAGCGTGGACGGCAGGGGAGCGGCTTTCTTT	CSVDGRGAAFF
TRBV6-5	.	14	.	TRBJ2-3	TGTGCCAGCAGTTACCTCAGGGGCACAGATACGCAGTATTTT	CASSYLRGTDTQYF
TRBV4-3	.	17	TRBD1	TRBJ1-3	TGCGCCAGCAGCCAAGACTGGACAGGGCTTGTCGGAAACACCATATATTTT	CASSQDWTGLVGNTIYF
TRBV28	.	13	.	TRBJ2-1	TGTGCCAGCAGCCTAAGACAGACCAATGAGCAGTTCTTC	CASSLRQTNEQFF
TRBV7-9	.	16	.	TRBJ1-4	TGTGCCAGCAGCTTATCGCGACCTCTAGCTAATGAAAAACTGTTTTTT	CASSLSRPLANEKLFF
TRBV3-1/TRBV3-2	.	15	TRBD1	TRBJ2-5	TGTGCCAGCAGCCCCCAGGGGACAGCGGCGGAGACCCAGTACTTC	CASSPQGTAAETQYF
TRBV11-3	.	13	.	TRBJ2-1	TGTGCCAGCAGCGGGGGGATTTGGAATGAGCAGTTCTTC	CASSGGIWNEQFF
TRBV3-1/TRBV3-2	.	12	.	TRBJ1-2	TGTGCCAGCAGCCAAGGGGAGTATGGCTACACCTTC	CASSQGEYGYTF
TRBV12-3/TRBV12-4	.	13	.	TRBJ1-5	TGTGCCAGCATCATCGGGGGAGGTTGGCCCCAGCATTTT	CASIIGGGWPQHF
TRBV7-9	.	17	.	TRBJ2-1	TGTGCCAGCAGCACCCAAGGCGGACACCAACTGCACAATGAGCAGTTCTTC	CASSTQGGHQLHNEQFF
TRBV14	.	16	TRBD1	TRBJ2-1	TGTGCCAGCAGCCATACGGACAGGGGGTACTACAATGAGCAGTTCTTC	CASSHTDRGYYNEQFF
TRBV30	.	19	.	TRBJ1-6	TGTGCCTGGGCGGACCCCGGCGGCCTAGCCTCTTTTATCCATTCACCCCTCCACTTT	CAWADPGGLASFIHSPLHF
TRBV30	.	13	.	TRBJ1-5	TGTGCCTGGAGTATTCTGGGCGGGCAGCCCCAGCATTTT	CAWSILGGQPQHF
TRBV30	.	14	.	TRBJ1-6	TGTGCCTGGAGCGGGGGGCTGGTAAATTCACCCCTCCACTTT	CAWSGGLVNSPLHF
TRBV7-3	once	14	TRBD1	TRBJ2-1	TGTGCCAGCAGCCAGCGGGACAGGGGTAATGAGCAGTTCTTC	CASSQRDRGNEQFF
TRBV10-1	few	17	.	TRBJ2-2	TGCGCCAGCAGTGCCCGGGGACACCCTACGAACACCGGGGAGCTGTTTTTT	CASSARGHPTNTGELFF
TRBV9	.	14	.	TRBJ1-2	TGTGCCAGCAGCGTAAGTCCAGATACCTATGGCTACACCTTC	CASSVSPDTYGYTF
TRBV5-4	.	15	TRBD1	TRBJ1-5	TGTGCCAGCAGCTTAGGGACAGGGGGTAATCAGCCCCAGCATTTT	CASSLGTGGNQPQHF
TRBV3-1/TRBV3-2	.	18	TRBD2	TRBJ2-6	TGTGCCAGCAGCGCGTCGGGGGGAGGCCTCTCTGGGGCCAACGTCCTGACTTTC	CASSASGGGLSGANVLTF
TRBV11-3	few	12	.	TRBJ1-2	TGTGCCAGCAGCTTTAGTGGGGCCGGCTACACCTTC	CASSFSGAGYTF
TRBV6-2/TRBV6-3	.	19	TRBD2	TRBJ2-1	TGTGCCAGCAGTCCCTGGTCGGCTAGCGGGGGCCACTCCTACAATGAGCAGTTCTTC	CASSPWSASGGHSYNEQFF
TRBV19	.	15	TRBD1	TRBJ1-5	TGTGCCAGTAGTGAGTCAGGGGGGAACAATCAGCCCCAGCATTTT	CASSESGGNNQPQHF
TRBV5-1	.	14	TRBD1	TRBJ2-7	TGCGCCAGCGGGAGACAGGGGTCCTCCTACGAGCAGTACTTC	CASGRQGSSYEQYF
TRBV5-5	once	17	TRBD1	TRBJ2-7	TGTGCCAGCAGCTCCATCCTGACAGGGCCGAAGAACTACGAGCAGTACTTC	CASSSILTGPKNYEQYF
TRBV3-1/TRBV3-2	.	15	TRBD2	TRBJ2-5	TGTGCCAGCACCCCAGGCGGGGGGGCTTGGGAGACCCAGTACTTC	CASTPGGGAWETQYF
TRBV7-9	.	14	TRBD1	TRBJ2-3	TGTGCCAGCAGCTTACAGGGGGCCACAGATACGCAGTATTTT	CASSLQGATDTQYF
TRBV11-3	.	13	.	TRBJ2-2	TGTGCCAGCAGCCCCATGGGGCCCGGGGAGCTGTTTTTT	CASSPMGPGELFF
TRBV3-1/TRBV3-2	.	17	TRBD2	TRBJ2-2	TGTGCCAGCAGCCAATATAGCGGGGGGGCGAACACCGGGGAGCTGTTTTTT	CASSQYSGGANTGELFF
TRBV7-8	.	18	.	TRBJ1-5	TGTGCCAGCAGCGAAGGTCTCTTACGACAGTATAGCAATCAGCCCCAGCATTTT	CASSEGLLRQYSNQPQHF
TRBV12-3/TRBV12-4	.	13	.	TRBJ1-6	TGTGCCAGCACCTTGGGGCCGAGTTCACCCCTCCACTTT	CASTLGPSSPLHF
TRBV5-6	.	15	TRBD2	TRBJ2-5	TGTGCCAGCAGCCCAACACTAGCGGGGGAAGAGACCCAGTACTTC	CASSPTLAGEETQYF
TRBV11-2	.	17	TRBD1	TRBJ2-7	TGTGCCAGCAGCCTCGTTTTCTCGACAGGGGGCGTGCACGAGCAGTACTTC	CASSLVFSTGGVHEQYF
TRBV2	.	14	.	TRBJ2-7	TGTGCCAGCAGTGAATGGTCTATTCACTACGAGCAGTACTTC	CASSEWSIHYEQYF
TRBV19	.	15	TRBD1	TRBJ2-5	TGTGCCAGTAGTGTGGGACAGGGGGGAAGAGAGACCCAGTACTTC	CASSVGQGGRETQYF
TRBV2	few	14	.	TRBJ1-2	TGTGCCAGCAGTGTCGGGTCCCCCAACTATGGCTACACCTTC	CASSVGSPNYGYTF
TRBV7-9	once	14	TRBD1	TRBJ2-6	TGTGCCAGTGGACAGGGGTCTGGGGCCAACGTCCTGACTTTC	CASGQGSGANVLTF
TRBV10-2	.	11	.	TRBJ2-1	TGCGCCAGCAGGAGGGTAAATGAGCAGTTCTTC	CASRRVNEQFF
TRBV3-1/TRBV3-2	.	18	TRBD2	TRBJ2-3	TGTGCCAGCAGCCAAAGCTGGAGGAGTAGCGGGGGCACAGATACGCAGTATTTT	CASSQSWRSSGGTDTQYF
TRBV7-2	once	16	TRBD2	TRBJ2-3	TGTGCCAGCAGCTTAGACCGGGGGGGCCTCACAGATACGCAGTATTTT	CASSLDRGGLTDTQYF